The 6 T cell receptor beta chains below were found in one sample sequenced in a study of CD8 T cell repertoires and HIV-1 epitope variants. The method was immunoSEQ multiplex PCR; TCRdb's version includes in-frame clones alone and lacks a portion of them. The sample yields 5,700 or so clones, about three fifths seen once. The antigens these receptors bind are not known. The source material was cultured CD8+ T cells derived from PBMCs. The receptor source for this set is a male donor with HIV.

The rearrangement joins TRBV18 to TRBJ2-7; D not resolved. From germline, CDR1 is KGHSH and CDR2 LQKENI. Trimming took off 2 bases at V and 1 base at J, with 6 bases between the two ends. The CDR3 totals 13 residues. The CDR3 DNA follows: TGTGCCAGCTCACCAGACGGTTCCTACGAGCAGTACTTC. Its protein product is CASSPDGSYEQYF.

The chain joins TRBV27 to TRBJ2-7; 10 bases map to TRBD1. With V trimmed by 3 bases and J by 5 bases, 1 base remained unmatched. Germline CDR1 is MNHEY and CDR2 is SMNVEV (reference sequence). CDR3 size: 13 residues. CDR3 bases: TGTGCCAGCAGTTTCGGGACAGGGGACGAGCAGTACTTC. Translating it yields CASSFGTGDEQYF.

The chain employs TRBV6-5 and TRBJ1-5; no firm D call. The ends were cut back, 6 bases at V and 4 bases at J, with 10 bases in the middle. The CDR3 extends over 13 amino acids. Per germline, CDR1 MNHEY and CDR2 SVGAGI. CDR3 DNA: TGTGCCAGCAGCCCATGGGTGAATCAGCCCCAGCATTTT. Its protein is CASSPWVNQPQHF.

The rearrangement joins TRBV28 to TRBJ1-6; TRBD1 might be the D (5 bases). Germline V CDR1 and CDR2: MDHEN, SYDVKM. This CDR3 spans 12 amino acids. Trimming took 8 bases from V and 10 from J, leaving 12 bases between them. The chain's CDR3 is CASGAGNSPLHF. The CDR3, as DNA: TGTGCCAGCGGGGCCGGGAACTCACCCCTCCACTTT.

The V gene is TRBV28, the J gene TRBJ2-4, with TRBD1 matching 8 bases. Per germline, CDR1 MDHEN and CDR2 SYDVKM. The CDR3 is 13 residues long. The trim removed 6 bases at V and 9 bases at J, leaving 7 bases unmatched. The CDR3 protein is CASRTFDRGIQYF. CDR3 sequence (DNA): TGTGCCAGCAGAACCTTCGACAGGGGCATTCAGTACTTC.

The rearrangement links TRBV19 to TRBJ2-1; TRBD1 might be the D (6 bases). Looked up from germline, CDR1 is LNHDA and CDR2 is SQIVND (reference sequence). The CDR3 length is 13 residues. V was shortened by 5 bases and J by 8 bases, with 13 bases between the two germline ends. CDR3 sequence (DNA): TGTGCCAGTAGTCCCTCAGGGGTCCATGAGCAGTTCTTC. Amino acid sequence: CASSPSGVHEQFF. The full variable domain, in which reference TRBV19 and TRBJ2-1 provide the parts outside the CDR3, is DGGITQSPKYLFRKEGQNVTLSCEQNLNHDAMYWYRQDPGQGLRLIYYSQIVNDFQKGDIAEGYSVSREKKESFPLTVTSAQKNPTAFYLCASSPSGVHEQFFGPGTRLTVL.